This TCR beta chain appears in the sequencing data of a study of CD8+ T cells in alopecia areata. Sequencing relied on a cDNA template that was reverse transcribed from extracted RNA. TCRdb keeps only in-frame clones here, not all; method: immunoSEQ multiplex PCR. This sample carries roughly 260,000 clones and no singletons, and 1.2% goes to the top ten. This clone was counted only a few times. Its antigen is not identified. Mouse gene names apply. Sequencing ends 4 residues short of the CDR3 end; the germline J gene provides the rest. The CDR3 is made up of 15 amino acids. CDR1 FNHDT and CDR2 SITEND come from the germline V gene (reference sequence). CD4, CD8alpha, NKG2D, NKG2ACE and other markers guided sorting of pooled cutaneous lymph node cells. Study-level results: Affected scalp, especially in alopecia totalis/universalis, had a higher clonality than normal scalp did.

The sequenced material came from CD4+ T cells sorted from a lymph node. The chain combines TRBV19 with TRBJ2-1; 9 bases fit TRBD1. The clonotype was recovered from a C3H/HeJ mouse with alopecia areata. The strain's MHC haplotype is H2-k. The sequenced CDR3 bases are TGTGCCAGCAGTAGGACGGGACAGGGATGGGCT. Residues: CASSRTGQGWA. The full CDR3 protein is CASSRTGQGWAEQFF.